The 24 T cell receptor beta chains in this list originate from one sample, sequenced in a study of T cell responses to AZD1222 COVID-19 vaccine. The protocol was immunoSEQ multiplex PCR, while the TCRdb copy is restricted to in-frame clones and leaves out a portion. This sample has over 120,000 clones; roughly 92% occur once, and the top ten carry around 1.7%. Sequences were derived from peripheral blood, sampled on day 0 of AZD1222 vaccination. Receptors were obtained from an adult in good health.

This chain connects TRBV13 to TRBJ2-4, with 9 bases aligning to TRBD1. Germline lookup yields CDR1 PRHDT and CDR2 FYEKMQ (reference sequence). This CDR3 is 16 amino acids long. The J segment lost 8 bases and the V segment lost 5 bases, leaving 13 bases of the junction unmatched. CDR3 nucleotides: TGTGCCAGCAGCGTCAACAGGGGGCGTATAGGGGACATTCAGTACTTC. Translated, it gives CASSVNRGRIGDIQYF.

This clone has only one observation. This chain connects TRBV29-1 to TRBJ1-2; possible D gene TRBD1, 6 bases. CDR3 length: 13 amino acids. Trimming stripped 6 bases from V and 2 bases from J, with 13 bases between. Germline V gives CDR1 SQVTM, CDR2 ANQGSEA. CDR3 sequence reads: CSVLDGTNYGYTF. In nucleotides, the CDR3 is TGCAGCGTCTTGGACGGGACAAACTATGGCTACACCTTC.

This clone has just one count. V usage is TRBV4-1 and J usage is TRBJ1-2, with D possibly TRBD1 on 5 matching bases. Germline-derived CDR1 and CDR2 are MGHRA and YSYEKL. The CDR3 consists of 15 residues. Deletions cut 0 bases from V and 7 bases from J, with 15 bases between. The CDR3: CASSQDGAGLGGYTF. In DNA form, the CDR3 reads TGCGCCAGCAGCCAAGACGGGGCAGGTTTGGGTGGCTACACCTTC.

The gene calls are TRBV27 and TRBJ1-1; no reliable D call. The CDR3 is 15 amino acids. Germline V gene lookup returns CDR1 MNHEY and CDR2 SMNVEV (reference sequence). Trimming shortened V by 1 base and J by 0 bases, and 9 bases separated the two germline ends. CDR3 loop: CASSLYGDMNTEAFF. CDR3 bases: TGTGCCAGCAGTTTATACGGAGACATGAACACTGAAGCTTTCTTT.

J is TRBJ2-3 and V is TRBV7-3; unclear D gene. This CDR3 region has 13 residues. Germline CDR1 is SGHTA and CDR2 is FQGTGA. V was pared by 5 bases and J by 2 bases, with 8 bases between. CDR3 amino acids: CASSAGPTDTQYF. Written as DNA, the CDR3 is TGTGCCAGCAGCGCCGGTCCCACAGATACGCAGTATTTT.

This clone appeared once. The chain couples TRBV6-6 to TRBJ2-7, with D possibly being TRBD2 (6 bases). Germline assignment: CDR1 MNHNY and CDR2 SVGAGI (reference sequence). The V gene lost 6 bases and the J gene lost 0 bases, with 15 bases spanning the gap. This CDR3 comprises 15 residues. The chain's CDR3 is CASRELAHSSYEQYF. The CDR3, as DNA: TGTGCCAGCAGAGAGCTAGCGCACAGCTCCTACGAGCAGTACTTC.

The chain carries TRBV6-5 and TRBJ1-1, with D unclear. The germline V gene has CDR1 MNHEY and CDR2 SVGAGI. Trimming took off 5 bases at V and 1 base at J, with 11 bases between the two ends. The CDR3 spans 14 residues. CDR3: CASSPVWGNTEAFF. The CDR3 DNA is TGTGCCAGCAGTCCCGTTTGGGGGAACACTGAAGCTTTCTTT.

This clone was counted only a few times. The genes are TRBV29-1 and TRBJ1-2, with TRBD1 identical over 9 bases. The CDR3 length is 11 residues. Germline V gene sequence: CDR1 SQVTM, CDR2 ANQGSEA. The trim removed 7 bases at V and 4 bases at J, leaving 1 base unmatched. The CDR3 sequence is CSATGGYGYTF. CDR3 nucleotide sequence: TGCAGCGCGACAGGGGGCTATGGCTACACCTTC.

The J gene is TRBJ2-7, the V gene TRBV4-1; the match to TRBD2 covers 8 bases. The germline V gene has CDR1 MGHRA and CDR2 YSYEKL. The CDR3 has 15 amino acids. V trimming: 4 bases; J trimming: 1 base; junction bases outside the gene matches: 6. CDR3 amino acids: CASSRLLAGSYEQYF. The CDR3 bases are TGCGCCAGCAGCCGCTTGCTAGCGGGTTCCTACGAGCAGTACTTC.

Here the CDR3 DNA reads TGCGCCAGCAGCCGAGGGGCTAGCGGGGCCTCCTACAATGAGCAGTTCTTC. Its protein is CASSRGASGASYNEQFF. The rearrangement uses TRBV5-1 and TRBJ2-1, with 9 bases lining up with TRBD2. This CDR3 has 17 residues. The junction had 8 bases not matched to a gene; V was cut back by 4 bases and J by 0 bases. Germline CDR1 is SGHRS and CDR2 is YFSETQ.

This clone was detected once. The rearrangement links TRBV5-1 to TRBJ2-2; 11 bases fit TRBD1. CDR1 and CDR2 (germline): SGHRS, YFSETQ. The ends lost 4 bases at V and 6 bases at J; junction bases unmatched: 5. CDR3 length: 15 amino acids. The CDR3 spells CASSGGQGVPGELFF. The CDR3 bases are TGCGCCAGCAGCGGGGGACAGGGGGTCCCCGGGGAGCTGTTTTTT. Using reference TRBV5-1 and TRBJ2-2 for the parts outside the CDR3, the full variable domain is KAGVTQTPRYLIKTRGQQVTLSCSPISGHRSVSWYQQTPGQGLQFLFEYFSETQRNKGNFPGRFSGRQFSNSRSEMNVSTLELGDSALYLCASSGGQGVPGELFFGEGSRLTVL.

This chain links TRBV28 with TRBJ1-1, with TRBD1 as a possible D gene (5 bases). CDR3 length: 13 residues. V was trimmed by 6 bases and J by 5 bases, leaving 13 bases between them. Germline CDR1 is MDHEN and CDR2 is SYDVKM. DNA for the CDR3: TGTGCCAGCAGGGGGGGGACTAGAACTGAAGCTTTCTTT. Amino acid sequence: CASRGGTRTEAFF.

The chain has TRBV5-1 and TRBJ1-3; D not resolved. V was cut by 6 bases and J by 4 bases, with 14 bases left in between. This CDR3 has 14 residues. The germline V gene has CDR1 SGHRS and CDR2 YFSETQ. CDR3 in DNA: TGCGCCAGCACCCCTCAAGTGGGGGGAAACACCATATATTTT. It specifies CASTPQVGGNTIYF.

This clone was seen a single time. This chain joins TRBV6-1 and TRBJ1-5, with D hard to call. CDR3 length: 16 residues. Trimming removed 1 base at V and 3 bases at J, with 13 bases between. Germline V gives CDR1 MNHNS, CDR2 SASEGT. The CDR3 DNA reads TGTGCCAGCAGTGAAGTTCTGGGATCCCCCAATCAGCCCCAGCATTTT. This translates into CASSEVLGSPNQPQHF.

The rearrangement joins TRBV6-5 to TRBJ2-7, with D perhaps TRBD1 or TRBD2 (5 bases each). CDR3 length: 15 residues. Between the trimmed V and J ends, which lost 6 bases and 3 bases, there was a span of 18 bases. Per germline, CDR1 MNHEY and CDR2 SVGAGI. The CDR3 loop is CASSIYRGVSYEQYF. CDR3 in DNA: TGTGCCAGCAGCATTTATCGGGGCGTTAGCTACGAGCAGTACTTC.

The chain combines TRBV15 with TRBJ2-5, with 7 bases that match TRBD2. Germline V gene sequence: CDR1 LNHNV, CDR2 YYDKDF (reference sequence). The CDR3 has 17 residues. V shed 2 bases, J shed 5 bases, and the junction held 14 bases outside the gene matches. The CDR3 region has the DNA TGTGCCACCAGCAGAAGTGGCCAGCGGGGTATAGGGGAGACCCAGTACTTC. It codes for CATSRSGQRGIGETQYF.

The genes are TRBV27 and TRBJ2-7; unclear D gene. The V and J ends lost 2 bases and 0 bases respectively, with 11 bases between them. The CDR3 has 15 amino acids. Germline V gene data show CDR1 as MNHEY and CDR2 as SMNVEV (reference sequence). The DNA for the CDR3 is TGTGCCAGCAGTTTAGACGGATCGAGCTCCTACGAGCAGTACTTC. Translation gives CASSLDGSSSYEQYF.

The chain employs TRBV30 and TRBJ2-7; no reliable D call. The CDR3 is made up of 13 amino acids. V was pared by 0 bases and J by 2 bases, with 8 bases between. Germline V CDR1 and CDR2: GTSNPN, SVGIG (reference sequence). The CDR3 bases are TGTGCCTGGAGTGTACGAATAACCTACGAGCAGTACTTC. It specifies CAWSVRITYEQYF.

This chain joins TRBV27 and TRBJ2-7, with 12 bases aligning to TRBD2. The CDR3 has 13 residues. Germline CDR1 MNHEY, CDR2 SMNVEV (reference sequence). Losses at the gene ends were 8 bases for V and 4 bases for J; bases not matched to a gene: 3. The CDR3 bases are TGTGCCAGCGGCACTAGCGGGAGGTACGAGCAGTACTTC. Translated, it gives CASGTSGRYEQYF.

The CDR3 nucleotides read TGTGCCAGCAGACGACTTAGATACGAGCAGTACTTC. This gives the protein CASRRLRYEQYF. The chain links TRBV6-5 to TRBJ2-7; D remains ambiguous. Germline V gene sequence: CDR1 MNHEY, CDR2 SVGAGI. The CDR3 runs 12 residues. V was pared by 6 bases and J by 4 bases, with 10 bases between.

The chain is built from TRBV28 and TRBJ2-1; D perhaps matches TRBD1 (7 bases). Trimming cost V 6 bases and J 6 bases, with 18 bases left between them. CDR1 is MDHEN and CDR2 is SYDVKM in the germline V gene. The CDR3 has 15 amino acids. Here the CDR3 reads CASSLGGRGGNEQFF. CDR3 sequence (DNA): TGTGCCAGCAGCCTAGGGGGCAGGGGAGGCAATGAGCAGTTCTTC.

The chain joins TRBV5-4 to TRBJ2-7, with 8 bases identical to TRBD2. The CDR3 contains 12 residues. With 3 bases clipped from V and 7 bases from J, the junction kept 3 bases outside the gene matches. Germline V gene lookup returns CDR1 SGHNT and CDR2 YYREEE (reference sequence). The DNA for the CDR3 is TGTGCCAGCAGCTCCCGGGGGGGGGAGCAGTACTTC. The encoded protein is CASSSRGGEQYF.

The genes are TRBV4-1 and TRBJ2-6; TRBD2 matches 10 bases. This CDR3 is 18 amino acids long. Germline V CDR1 and CDR2: MGHRA, YSYEKL. Unmatched junction bases numbered 7, after V lost 1 base and J lost 4 bases. This CDR3 is CASSQVLAGVTGANVLTF. The CDR3 DNA reads as TGCGCCAGCAGCCAAGTTCTAGCGGGAGTAACCGGGGCCAACGTCCTGACTTTC.

This chain links TRBV6-5 with TRBJ1-2, with 7 bases that match TRBD1. Germline CDR1 MNHEY, CDR2 SVGAGI. The CDR3 extends over 13 amino acids. V gave up 2 bases and J gave up 8 bases; unmatched junction bases: 5. CDR3 amino acids: CASSYRTGQGYTF. For the CDR3, the DNA is TGTGCCAGCAGTTACAGGACAGGTCAAGGCTACACCTTC.